These T cell receptor beta chains were read from a single sample in a study of CD8+ T cells in alopecia areata. TCRdb's table, derived via immunoSEQ multiplex PCR, lists solely in-frame clones and lacks some. The table shows 80,000 to 100,000 clones, with approximately 42% occurring only once. The sample comprised CD4+ T cells sorted from blood. The receptors here all came from a human donor with alopecia areata. Each CDR3 is given with its conserved first and last residue. D genes are given only for firm matches. Only part of the rows carry a size: once, few, many, or a class if the clone is expanded.

abundance,j_gene,d_gene,v_gene,CDR3nt,CDR3aa
NA,TRBJ2-7,TRBD1,TRBV28,TGTGCCAGCAGACTTCCGGGACAGGGCCCCTACGAGCAGTACTTC,CASRLPGQGPYEQYF
few,TRBJ2-2,NA,TRBV29-1,TGCAGCGTTGCCTCGGGCAGGTCTACCGGGGAGCTGTTTTTT,CSVASGRSTGELFF
NA,TRBJ2-6,NA,TRBV5-1,TGCGCCAGCAACAACAGGGATCCTGGGGCCAACGTCCTGACTTTC,CASNNRDPGANVLTF
few,TRBJ2-3,TRBD2,TRBV4-1,TGCGCCAGCAGCCAGGCCTTACTAGCGGGAGGGCCAGATACGCAGTATTTT,CASSQALLAGGPDTQYF
NA,TRBJ2-5,NA,TRBV7-8,TGTGCCAGCAGCCCACAGGGCCAAGAGACCCAGTACTTC,CASSPQGQETQYF
NA,TRBJ2-4,TRBD1,TRBV2,TGTGCCAGCAGCTCCACAGGGGGCGCGAACATTCAGTACTTC,CASSSTGGANIQYF
NA,TRBJ2-3,NA,TRBV5-6,TGTGCCAGCAGCTCGGACCTAATTAGCACAGATACGCAGTATTTT,CASSSDLISTDTQYF
few,TRBJ2-1,TRBD1,TRBV5-1,TGCGCCAGCAGCGACCGGGACAGGGTACGTGAGCAGTTCTTC,CASSDRDRVREQFF
NA,TRBJ2-7,NA,TRBV4-1,TGCGCCAGCAGCCAAGACGGCGCCAATCCCTACGAGCAGTACTTC,CASSQDGANPYEQYF
NA,TRBJ2-7,NA,TRBV7-9,TGTGCCAGCAGCTTCCCGGGTACCACCTACGAGCAGTACTTC,CASSFPGTTYEQYF
once,TRBJ2-1,TRBD2,TRBV5-1,TGCGCCAGCAGCTTGGTGACTAGCGGGAGGTTATATGAGCAGTTCTTC,CASSLVTSGRLYEQFF
NA,TRBJ2-3,TRBD2,TRBV9,TGTGCCAGCAGCGTCCGACTAGCGGGAGACGGGGGTACGCAGTATTTT,CASSVRLAGDGGTQYF
NA,TRBJ2-5,NA,TRBV2,TGTGCCAGCAGAAGGGGCGAGGAGACCCAGTACTTC,CASRRGEETQYF
NA,TRBJ2-3,TRBD2,TRBV6-5,TGTGCCAGCAGTTCGTCCCGTGGGGGGGGAACAGATACGCAGTATTTT,CASSSSRGGGTDTQYF
NA,TRBJ2-2,NA,TRBV5-1,TGCGCCAGCAGCTCACCCCCCGGGGAGCTGTTTTTT,CASSSPPGELFF
few,TRBJ2-7,NA,TRBV5-6,TGTGCCAGCAGTTCGAAAAGCGGAGCCTACGAGCAGTACTTC,CASSSKSGAYEQYF